This TCR beta chain was found in a study of blood T cell repertoires in COVID-19. How the authors handled the data: Amplifying reference gene primers gave estimates of nucleated cell counts. TCRdb's copy holds only in-frame clones and misses some; the assay was immunoSEQ multiplex PCR. The DNA was the basis for D and trimming; V, J and clone size are from that table. The profile shows fewer than 200,000 clones, more than 75% of them singletons. Per germline, CDR1 KGHDR and CDR2 SFDVKD. The trim removed 4 bases at V and 0 bases at J, leaving 4 bases unmatched. The CDR3 spans 16 residues. The J gene is TRBJ1-3, the V gene TRBV24-1; 8 bases align to TRBD1. This sequence originates from a man aged 35 to 55 with active or convalescent COVID-19. Sequencing was done on a sample of peripheral blood. The CDR3 region is CATSDPDRGSGNTIYF. In DNA, the CDR3 is TGTGCCACCAGTGACCCTGACAGGGGCTCTGGAAACACCATATATTTT.